The following is a T cell receptor (beta chain) sequence with its context. The antigen is not known. These data come from a study of T cell responses to AZD1222 COVID-19 vaccine. Study outcomes and limitations: Females made up more of the donors, who were largely white British, and clonal diversity may have come out too low.

Here immunoSEQ multiplex PCR was the method, and the copy in TCRdb shows in-frame clones only, minus some. Of about 140,000 clones listed, more than 80% are singletons. This TCR came from an adult in good health. Sequenced here: peripheral blood, sampled on day 0 of AZD1222 vaccination.

CDR3 sequence reads: CASSLGPPDTDTQYF. The CDR3 region has the DNA TGTGCCAGCAGCTTAGGCCCCCCGGACACAGATACGCAGTATTTT. The genes are TRBV11-1 and TRBJ2-3, with D unclear. This CDR3 contains 15 residues. Between the trimmed V and J ends, which lost 1 base and 2 bases, there was a span of 10 bases. The germline V gene encodes CDR1 SGHAT and CDR2 FQDESV (reference sequence).